Listed here are 30 T cell receptor beta chains from one sample, sequenced in a study of tumor-infiltrating lymphocytes in primary liver carcinoma. Taking about 18-31 mg of unsorted bulk tissue, the authors co-extracted RNA and DNA. Synthesis of TCR beta cDNA was carried out from 450 to 500 ng total RNA with a constant-region primer. Each TCR beta library was derived from three nested multiplex PCR rounds that employed slightly modified ARM-PCR. Researchers ran the first two PCR rounds for roughly 11 cycles each with TRBV1-TRBV30 forward primers and a C-beta reverse primer. TCRdb re-derived calls from the multiplex PCR reads in MiXCR, one entry per CDR3 protein. The sample consists of around 37,000 distinct CDR3 sequences, roughly 77% of them appearing once. Source material: tumor-adjacent normal liver tissue. The receptors shown here come from a man between 40 and 49 years old with primary liver carcinoma and hepatitis B virus infection.

Relative to its sample, this clonotype is large. The chain carries TRBV12-3 or TRBV12-4 and TRBJ2-1, with D possibly being TRBD1 (6 bases). V dropped 5 bases and J dropped 5 bases, with 10 bases sitting between them. The CDR3 sequence is 13 residues long. As DNA, the CDR3 is TGTGCCAGCAGTCTCGGACAGAACAATGAGCAGTTCTTC. Its protein product is CASSLGQNNEQFF.

This chain links TRBV11-2 with TRBJ2-1; 9 bases agree with TRBD1. With 9 bases clipped from V and 6 bases from J, the junction kept 12 bases outside the gene matches. Germline lookup yields CDR1 SGHAT and CDR2 FQNNGV. The CDR3 is 15 residues long. CDR3 residues: CASNTPGQGFNEQFF. CDR3 nucleotide sequence: TGTGCCAGTAACACACCGGGACAGGGTTTCAATGAGCAGTTCTTC.

Worth noting for this clonotype: It is likely a read error, because the conserved phenylalanine at the end of the CDR3 is missing. The chain joins TRBV11-3 to TRBJ1-5, with no clear D. Germline V gene lookup returns CDR1 SGHNT and CDR2 YENEEA. The CDR3 length is 15 residues. V was trimmed by 0 bases and J by 6 bases, leaving 12 bases between them. The CDR3 DNA reads TGTGCCAGCAGCTTAGATATGAGGGTGGCTCAGCCCCAGCATTAT. Translating it yields CASSLDMRVAQPQHY.

As concerns this clonotype: An end of the junction does not agree with germline; a read error may underlie this. The V and J genes are TRBV6-2 or TRBV6-3 and TRBJ2-7; 9 bases agree with TRBD2. Germline assignment: CDR1 MNHEY and CDR2 SVGEGT. This CDR3 is 15 amino acids long. CDR3 sequence: CVSSTPTSGGYEQYF. The CDR3 region has the DNA TGTGTCAGCAGCACTCCGACTAGCGGAGGCTACGAGCAGTACTTC.

This chain uses TRBV4-3 with TRBJ2-5; 12 bases are shared with TRBD2. V was clipped by 1 base and J by 10 bases; unmatched bases: 13. Germline V gene data show CDR1 as LGHNA and CDR2 as YSLEER. The CDR3 consists of 17 residues. In DNA form, the CDR3 reads TGCGCCAGCAGCCAAGCGGCTAGCGGGAGGGCCATGAAGATCCAGTACTTC. It specifies CASSQAASGRAMKIQYF.

The J gene is TRBJ2-1, the V gene TRBV30, with D possibly TRBD2 on 5 matching bases. CDR3 length: 14 amino acids. Germline values: CDR1 GTSNPN, CDR2 SVGIG (reference sequence). Between the trimmed V and J ends, which lost 3 bases and 9 bases, there was a span of 18 bases. DNA of the CDR3: TGTGCCTGGAGAAAGGAGGACCACCTAACTGAGCAGTTCTTC. Amino acid sequence: CAWRKEDHLTEQFF. Full variable domain (outside the CDR3, taken from reference TRBV30 and TRBJ2-1): SQTIHQWPATLVQPVGSPLSLECTVEGTSNPNLYWYRQAAGRGLQLLFYSVGIGQISSEVPQNLSASRPQDRQFILSSKKLLLSDSGFYLCAWRKEDHLTEQFFGPGTRLTVL.

This clonotype was observed many times. CDR3 DNA sequence: TGTGCCAGCAGTACCAAGGGACAGGTTTCGATATTGGGCAATCAGCCCCAGCATTTT. This codes for CASSTKGQVSILGNQPQHF. The chain is built from TRBV6-2 or TRBV6-3 and TRBJ1-5; 8 positions match TRBD1. The CDR3 loop spans 19 amino acids. From germline, CDR1 is MNHEY and CDR2 SVGEGT. Losses at the gene ends were 5 bases for V and 2 bases for J; bases not matched to a gene: 17.

As for this clonotype: A junction boundary mismatches the germline segment, possibly from a read error. The gene calls are TRBV13 and TRBJ2-7; possibly TRBD2 for D (6 bases). The germline gives CDR1 PRHDT, CDR2 FYEKMQ (reference sequence). This CDR3 is built from 15 residues. The CDR3 spells CANSPLGEESYEQYF. The CDR3 coding sequence is TGCGCCAACAGCCCATTAGGGGAGGAGTCCTACGAGCAGTACTTC.

Comment on this clonotype: The germline gene is not matched at one end of the junction; a read error may be the cause. The V gene is TRBV6-6, the J gene TRBJ2-7, with D perhaps matching TRBD2 (5 bases). The CDR3 loop spans 14 amino acids. Germline CDR1 is MNHNY and CDR2 is SVGAGI (reference sequence). The chain's CDR3 is CTSSYSGWGSKQYF. In DNA, the CDR3 is TGTACCAGTAGTTACTCGGGGTGGGGAAGCAAGCAGTACTTC.

With regard to this clonotype: A read error is likely, as this CDR3 ends without the conserved phenylalanine or tryptophan. The genes are TRBV4-2 and TRBJ2-3; the D gene is possibly TRBD1 (5 bases). Germline V CDR1 and CDR2: LGHNA, YNFKEQ. This CDR3 comprises 16 residues. V was clipped by 0 bases and J by 2 bases, with 12 bases between them. CDR3: CASSQEATEITDTQYL. The CDR3 DNA reads as TGTGCCAGCAGCCAAGAGGCGACAGAGATCACAGATACGCAGTATCTT.

Of note for this clonotype: Sequence at one end of the junction differs from germline and may be a read error. The CDR3, as DNA: TGTGCCAGCAGTGGCGTAGTAGGATGGGTAAACAATGAACAGTTCTTC. Translation: CASSGVVGWVNNEQFF. V usage is TRBV14 and J usage is TRBJ2-1; no clear D gene. Germline lookup yields CDR1 SGHDN and CDR2 FVKESK. The CDR3 loop spans 16 amino acids.

This clonotype occurred a few times. One base away lies a much larger clone, so this may be a sequencing read error. This chain joins TRBV7-9 and TRBJ1-3; unclear D gene. The ends were cut back, 6 bases at V and 6 bases at J, with 12 bases in the middle. The CDR3 sequence is 13 residues long. Germline V gene data show CDR1 as SEHNR and CDR2 as FQNEAQ (reference sequence). The DNA for the CDR3 is TGTGCCAGCAGTAAGGTGGACGAAAACACCATATATTTT. Protein: CASSKVDENTIYF.

On this clonotype itself: The junction differs from germline at one of its ends, possibly a read error. V usage is TRBV11-2 and J usage is TRBJ2-1; no clear D. Germline CDR1 SGHAT, CDR2 FQNNGV. The CDR3 spans 14 residues. The CDR3 bases are TGTGCCAACAGCTTGTCTAACTTGGGCCATGAGCAGTTCTTC. Translated, it gives CANSLSNLGHEQFF.

In its sample, this clonotype was seen many times. The chain employs TRBV28 and TRBJ2-4; perhaps TRBD1 as D (6 bases). The CDR3 spans 16 residues. Per the germline V gene, CDR1 is MDHEN and CDR2 is SYDVKM. With 5 bases removed from V and 0 bases from J, the gap between germline ends came to 14 bases. This CDR3 reads CASSQPDSIAKNIQYF. The CDR3 bases are TGTGCCAGCAGTCAACCGGACAGTATAGCCAAAAACATTCAGTACTTC.

To note about this clonotype: Germline is not matched at one junction end, which may reflect a read error. This chain links TRBV10-2 with TRBJ1-1; D not certain. This CDR3 spans 13 amino acids. Germline lookup yields CDR1 WSHSY and CDR2 SAAADI. The CDR3 coding sequence is TGCGCTAGCAGAGAAGTAGAAAACACTGAAACTTTCTTT. It encodes CASREVENTETFF.

The chain links TRBV28 to TRBJ2-3; no reliable D call. Germline CDR1 and CDR2: MDHEN and SYDVKM. CDR3 length equals 15 residues. Here the CDR3 reads CVSSRAAQGTDTQYF. The DNA of the CDR3 is TGTGTTAGCAGTCGGGCAGCCCAGGGCACAGATACGCAGTATTTT.

This clonotype was counted once. At one of its ends the junction is not consistent with the germline gene, which may arise from a read error. The V and J genes are TRBV11-1 and TRBJ2-4, with 13 bases lining up with TRBD2. Germline CDR1 is SGHAT and CDR2 is FQDESV (reference sequence). CDR3 length equals 17 residues. The CDR3 DNA sequence: TGTGCCAGGAGTTTTCCCGGGACTAGCGGGACCAAAATCATTCAGTACTTC. Its translation is CARSFPGTSGTKIIQYF.

This clonotype was seen a single time. Germline is not matched at one junction end, which may reflect a read error. This chain uses TRBV6-2 or TRBV6-3 with TRBJ2-2; maybe TRBD1 (5 bases). CDR1 and CDR2 from the germline V gene are MNHEY and SVGEGT. The CDR3 length is 12 residues. The CDR3 coding sequence is TGTGCCAGCAGTTTAGGGGCCGAGGAGCTGTTCTTT. It encodes CASSLGAEELFF.

The gene calls are TRBV7-9 and TRBJ2-7, with a possible D match to TRBD2 (6 bases). This CDR3 spans 14 amino acids. Germline V CDR1 and CDR2: SEHNR, FQNEAQ (reference sequence). Trimming removed 9 bases from V and 6 bases from J, with 21 bases in between. The CDR3 DNA reads as TGTGCCAGGAGCGAGCGACGGGGACTCTGCGAGCAGTACTTC. This encodes CARSERRGLCEQYF.

The rearrangement uses TRBV11-2 and TRBJ2-4, with D perhaps TRBD1 (5 bases). Looked up from germline, CDR1 is SGHAT and CDR2 is FQNNGV. The V end was cut by 4 bases, the J end by 7 bases, with 14 bases between. The CDR3 loop spans 14 amino acids. The CDR3 DNA is TGTGCCAGCAGCTCGGCGATAGGGGATAACATTCAGTACTTC. It encodes CASSSAIGDNIQYF.

In its sample, this clonotype was seen a few times. The chain combines TRBV20-1 with TRBJ2-7; TRBD2 agrees at 11 bases. In germline, CDR1 is DFQATT, CDR2 SNEGSKA (reference sequence). This CDR3 has 21 amino acids. V lost 3 bases to trimming and J lost 2 bases; unmatched junction nucleotides: 24. The CDR3 protein is CSASARGITSGRILSAYEQYF. The CDR3 coding sequence is TGCAGTGCTAGTGCTAGGGGGATTACTAGCGGGAGAATCTTATCCGCCTACGAGCAGTACTTC.

A word on this clonotype: A junction end diverges from the germline sequence, so it may reflect a read error. The rearrangement links TRBV29-1 to TRBJ2-7; TRBD2 matches at 7 bases. The length of the CDR3 is 13 residues. From germline, CDR1 is SQVTM and CDR2 ANQGSEA. For the CDR3, the DNA is TGCAGCGCCGCCGGGACTAACGGCTACGGGCAGTACTTC. Encoded protein: CSAAGTNGYGQYF.

A note on this clonotype: The conserved phenylalanine or tryptophan is not found at the CDR3 terminus, so this likely reflects a read error. The limits of the CDR3 on the DNA are not certain, so only TCRdb's listed CDR3 is given. The V call is TRBV5-5, the J call TRBJ1-1. The CDR3 length equals 15 residues, ends included. Germline V gene lookup returns CDR1 SGHKS and CDR2 YYEKEE (reference sequence). The CDR3 sequence: CASSHEGEWYTEAIL.

The chain recombines TRBV6-6 with TRBJ2-3, with a weak D call TRBD2 (6 bases). V was shortened by 5 bases and J by 10 bases, with 19 bases between the two germline ends. Per germline, CDR1 MNHNY and CDR2 SVGAGI (reference sequence). The CDR3 covers 14 residues. CDR3 sequence reads: CASSDGQGRRAQYF. The CDR3 DNA follows: TGTGCCAGCAGTGACGGCCAGGGCAGGAGGGCGCAGTATTTT.

J is TRBJ2-1 and V is TRBV20-1; 10 bases agree with TRBD2. Germline V gene sequence: CDR1 DFQATT, CDR2 SNEGSKA (reference sequence). The CDR3 totals 14 residues. The V and J ends lost 5 bases and 3 bases, in that order; junction bases with no gene match: 4. CDR3 residues: CSAEGTSDYNEQFF. The CDR3 DNA reads as TGCAGTGCTGAAGGGACTAGCGACTACAATGAGCAGTTCTTC.

Comment on this clonotype: A much larger clone differs by one base, so this may be a read error. This chain uses TRBV2 with TRBJ2-7; possible D gene TRBD1, 6 bases. CDR1 is SNHLY, CDR2 FYNNEI, per germline. Between the trimmed V and J ends, which lost 1 base and 7 bases, there was a span of 14 bases. CDR3 length: 14 amino acids. Here the CDR3 reads CASSEGVRTAEQYF. The DNA for the CDR3 is TGTGCCAGCAGTGAAGGAGTAAGGACAGCTGAGCAGTACTTC.

A remark on this clonotype: Since the CDR3 does not end with the conserved phenylalanine or tryptophan, this likely comes from a read error. The rearrangement joins TRBV5-8 to TRBJ2-5; D is possibly TRBD1 (5 bases). Germline V CDR1 and CDR2: SGHTS, YDEGEE. Between the trimmed V and J ends, which lost 0 bases and 4 bases, there was a span of 10 bases. This CDR3 contains 14 residues. CDR3 amino acids: CASSLGGVGETQYL. CDR3 nucleotides: TGTGCCAGCAGCTTGGGGGGCGTGGGAGAGACCCAGTACCTC.

This sequence joins TRBV6-1 and TRBJ2-3; no clear D. CDR1 and CDR2 (germline): MNHNS, SASEGT. The CDR3 consists of 11 residues. The CDR3 protein is CVSSHADTQYF. CDR3 DNA sequence: TGTGTAAGCAGCCACGCAGATACGCAGTATTTT.

The chain has TRBV11-1 and TRBJ2-7; TRBD2 might be the D (5 bases). Germline V gives CDR1 SGHAT, CDR2 FQDESV (reference sequence). The CDR3 is made up of 13 amino acids. Trimming took off 7 bases at V and 7 bases at J, with 17 bases between the two ends. This CDR3 is CASNFGVLSEQYF. Written as DNA, the CDR3 is TGTGCCAGCAACTTCGGGGTTTTGAGTGAGCAGTACTTC.

In its sample, this clonotype was seen many times. The J gene is TRBJ1-5, the V gene TRBV19; TRBD1 might be the D (6 bases). CDR1 is LNHDA, CDR2 SQIVND, per germline (reference sequence). V dropped 6 bases and J dropped 0 bases, with 12 bases sitting between them. The CDR3 is 15 residues long. The CDR3 reads CASSASTGSNQPQHF. In nucleotides, the CDR3 is TGTGCCAGTAGCGCCTCGACAGGTAGCAATCAGCCCCAGCATTTT.